The 10 T cell receptor beta chains listed next were all sequenced from one sample in a study of blood T cell repertoires in COVID-19. TCRdb's table, derived via immunoSEQ multiplex PCR, lists solely in-frame clones and lacks some. The sample contains around 150,000 clones, roughly 90% of which appear only once. The sequenced sample consisted of peripheral blood. The origin of the receptors is a man aged 55 to 70 with active or convalescent COVID-19.

CDR3 in amino acids: CASGPGQGVRNEKLFF. DNA for the CDR3: TGTGCTAGTGGTCCCGGACAGGGTGTACGGAATGAAAAACTGTTTTTT. The chain couples TRBV12-5 to TRBJ1-4, with 8 positions matching TRBD1. The CDR3 runs 16 residues. Germline V gene sequence: CDR1 LGHNT, CDR2 FRNRAP. The V segment lost 5 bases and the J segment 5 bases; nucleotides outside the gene matches: 10.

The J gene is TRBJ2-1, the V gene TRBV7-9; the match to TRBD1 covers 9 bases. The CDR3 has 16 residues. The J segment lost 8 bases and the V segment lost 1 base, leaving 9 bases of the junction unmatched. Germline V gene sequence: CDR1 SEHNR, CDR2 FQNEAQ (reference sequence). CDR3 sequence: CASSLGRATGGDEQFF. The CDR3 DNA is TGTGCCAGCAGCTTAGGGAGGGCCACAGGGGGCGATGAGCAGTTCTTC.

The V call is TRBV5-8, the J call TRBJ1-5, with D unclear. V was pared by 3 bases and J by 7 bases, with 14 bases between. The CDR3 contains 14 residues. Germline loops: CDR1 SGHTS, CDR2 YDEGEE. The CDR3, as DNA: TGTGCCAGCAGCTCGAACAACCGGGAGCAGCCCCAGCATTTT. Its translation is CASSSNNREQPQHF.

This chain joins TRBV4-1 and TRBJ1-1, with 11 bases matching TRBD1. The CDR3 covers 16 residues. Germline V gene data show CDR1 as MGHRA and CDR2 as YSYEKL. The ends lost 3 bases at V and 5 bases at J; junction bases unmatched: 8. For the CDR3, the DNA is TGCGCCAGCAGCCACCCCGGGACAGGGGGTCGTACTGAAGCTTTCTTT. It codes for CASSHPGTGGRTEAFF.

The chain recombines TRBV6-4 with TRBJ2-3; 8 bases align to TRBD2. The germline CDR1 and CDR2 sequences are MRHNA and SNTAGT. This CDR3 comprises 16 residues. V lost 6 bases, J lost 2 bases, and 10 bases stayed unmatched. The CDR3 DNA reads TGTGCCAGCAGCTATCGACTAGCGCGTTTCACAGATACGCAGTATTTT. Its translation is CASSYRLARFTDTQYF.

The J gene is TRBJ2-4, the V gene TRBV5-4; 10 bases are shared with TRBD1. V lost 3 bases, J lost 2 bases, and 8 bases stayed unmatched. Per the germline V gene, CDR1 is SGHNT and CDR2 is YYREEE (reference sequence). This CDR3 region has 17 residues. The CDR3 reads CASSWRDRGTPKNIQYF. CDR3 bases: TGTGCCAGCAGCTGGAGGGACAGGGGAACTCCCAAAAACATTCAGTACTTC. The full variable domain, completed using reference TRBV5-4 and TRBJ2-4, is ETGVTQSPTHLIKTRGQQVTLRCSSQSGHNTVSWYQQALGQGPQFIFQYYREEENGRGNFPPRFSGLQFPNYSSELNVNALELDDSALYLCASSWRDRGTPKNIQYFGAGTRLSVL.

The V gene is TRBV3-1 (or the pseudogene TRBV3-2), the J gene TRBJ2-7; D may be TRBD2 (7 bases). CDR1 and CDR2 (germline): LGHDT, YNNKEL (reference sequence). Trimming took 0 bases from V and 6 from J, leaving 15 bases between them. The CDR3 has 15 amino acids. CDR3 sequence: CASSQDEAGGLEQYF. CDR3 sequence (DNA): TGTGCCAGCAGCCAAGATGAGGCCGGGGGGCTCGAGCAGTACTTC.

The V gene is TRBV14, the J gene TRBJ2-7; 9 bases align to TRBD2. The V gene's germline CDR1 is SGHDN and CDR2 FVKESK. CDR3 length: 15 amino acids. J lost 4 bases, V lost 1 base, and 5 bases had no gene match. The CDR3 here is CASSQGGGAWYEQYF. The CDR3 DNA follows: TGTGCCAGCAGCCAAGGCGGGGGGGCTTGGTACGAGCAGTACTTC.

This sequence joins TRBV5-4 and TRBJ2-7, with TRBD1 identical over 9 bases. The V and J ends lost 5 bases and 3 bases, in that order; junction bases with no gene match: 6. Germline values: CDR1 SGHNT, CDR2 YYREEE (reference sequence). The CDR3 runs to 14 residues. Written as DNA, the CDR3 is TGTGCCAGCAGTTTGTCGACAGGGGGCTACGAGCAGTACTTC. Translation: CASSLSTGGYEQYF.

The V call is TRBV7-2, the J call TRBJ1-2; D is perhaps TRBD1 (5 bases). Germline V CDR1 and CDR2: SGHTA, FQGNSA. Trimming took off 5 bases at V and 7 bases at J, with 17 bases between the two ends. The CDR3 consists of 14 residues. CDR3 bases: TGTGCCAGCAGCCCCGGGACTCCAGGAGGTGGCTACACCTTC. This sequence encodes CASSPGTPGGGYTF.